The 6 T cell receptor beta chains below all came from one sample that was sequenced in a study of blood T cell repertoires in COVID-19. Produced via immunoSEQ multiplex PCR; TCRdb's table is partial and in-frame only. The sample yields more than 150,000 clones, roughly four fifths seen once. Sample: peripheral blood. The receptors come from a woman in her forties with acute or convalescent COVID-19.

This chain connects TRBV29-1 to TRBJ2-3; TRBD2 is a possible D gene (5 bases). This CDR3 is built from 14 residues. Germline CDR1 SQVTM, CDR2 ANQGSEA. The V and J ends lost 1 base and 4 bases respectively, with 12 bases between them. CDR3 sequence: CSVEGGNRADTQYF. The CDR3, as DNA: TGCAGCGTTGAAGGAGGGAATAGGGCAGATACGCAGTATTTT.

Concerning this clone: One end of the junction does not line up with germline, which may come from a read error. This chain uses TRBV24-1 with TRBJ2-1, with no clear D. Germline values: CDR1 KGHDR, CDR2 SFDVKD. CDR3 length: 15 residues. Written as DNA, the CDR3 is TGTGCCGCCAGTGTTTCCCTAGGTTCGGGCAATGAGCAGTTCTTC. Protein sequence: CAASVSLGSGNEQFF.

J is TRBJ1-4 and V is TRBV5-4; TRBD1 might be the D (5 bases). The germline V gene has CDR1 SGHNT and CDR2 YYREEE (reference sequence). The CDR3 sequence is 16 residues long. V lost 2 bases to trimming and J lost 5 bases, with 16 bases between them. CDR3 sequence reads: CASSLRGSTQNEKLFF. For the CDR3, the DNA is TGTGCCAGCAGCTTACGGGGGTCCACCCAAAATGAAAAACTGTTTTTT.

This clone turned up a few times. J is TRBJ2-4 and V is TRBV15, with D maybe TRBD1 (7 bases). CDR3 length: 13 residues. V was cut by 1 base and J by 9 bases, with 10 bases left in between. Germline lookup yields CDR1 LNHNV and CDR2 YYDKDF (reference sequence). The CDR3 sequence: CATSRGQGGIQYF. For the CDR3, the DNA is TGTGCCACCAGCAGAGGACAGGGAGGCATTCAGTACTTC. The whole variable domain, filled in from reference TRBV15 and TRBJ2-4, reads DAMVIQNPRYQVTQFGKPVTLSCSQTLNHNVMYWYQQKSSQAPKLLFHYYDKDFNNEADTPDNFQSRRPNTSFCFLDIRSPGLGDTAMYLCATSRGQGGIQYFGAGTRLSVL.

The chain uses TRBV28 and TRBJ1-1; D gene uncertain. CDR1 is MDHEN, CDR2 SYDVKM, per germline. The CDR3 runs 12 residues. V gave up 4 bases and J gave up 10 bases, with 13 bases separating them. The DNA of the CDR3 is TGTGCCAGCAGTTGGATGGGCGCGACAGCTTTCTTT. It specifies CASSWMGATAFF. The full variable domain, with the rest looked up from reference TRBV28 and TRBJ1-1, is DVKVTQSSRYLVKRTGEKVFLECVQDMDHENMFWYRQDPGLGLRLIYFSYDVKMKEKGDIPEGYSVSREKKERFSLILESASTNQTSMYLCASSWMGATAFFGQGTRLTVV.

The chain carries TRBV2 and TRBJ2-2; 8 bases fit TRBD1. The CDR3 spans 16 residues. Trimming cost V 6 bases and J 0 bases; bases outside gene matches: 6. Per the germline V gene, CDR1 is SNHLY and CDR2 is FYNNEI. CDR3 in DNA: TGTGCCAGCAGCGGCGGGACAGGACCGAACACCGGGGAGCTGTTTTTT. It codes for CASSGGTGPNTGELFF.